The 2 T cell receptor beta chains given below trace back to one sample, sequenced in a study of T cells in women clearing cervical HPV infection (dated by TCRdb to 2017 to 2018). To prepare the library, the immunoSEQ multiplex PCR assay was applied. In TCRdb, the immuneACCESS table is reduced to in-frame sequences with V and J assigned. These tables do not hold every clone; where another copy was compared, an unresolved V gene accounts for under half, and the others remain unexplained. The sample table holds about 15,000 clones. Roughly 10% of the sample is in the top ten clones. Sequencing was done on a sample of blood buffy coat. These receptors all come from a woman aged 18-70 years with a cervical HPV16 infection that either progressed to CIN3+ or cleared (not recorded which).

Regarding this clone: The read gets to within 3 residues of the CDR3 end, and the germline J gene fills in the rest. The chain links TRBV7-8 to TRBJ1-1; D possibly corresponds to TRBD1 (6 bases). The CDR3 is 15 residues long. Germline V gene sequence: CDR1 SGHVS, CDR2 FQNEAQ. Trimming pared 3 bases from V and 0 bases from J, leaving 11 bases between. The CDR3 sequence: CASSLKDRLNTEAFF. The DNA read from the CDR3 is TGTGCCAGCAGCTTGAAGGACAGACTGAACACTGAA.

Points on this clone: The read terminates 3 residues ahead of where the CDR3 ends, so the germline J gene completes it. The chain is built from TRBV12-3 or TRBV12-4 and TRBJ1-2; 7 bases are shared with TRBD1. The CDR3 has 13 amino acids. CDR3 DNA (partial): TGTGCCAGCAGTTTAGGTACAGGGGCCGGC. Protein sequence: CASSLGTGAG. The whole CDR3 protein reads CASSLGTGAGYTF.